This T cell receptor beta chain was profiled in a study of control samples from healthy donors and cancer patients. The method was immunoSEQ multiplex PCR; TCRdb's version includes in-frame clones alone and lacks a portion of them. Among around 100,000 clones listed, about 90% were seen once. The material sequenced was blood. The origin of this receptor is a woman aged 45-60 years in good health.

CDR3 protein: CASSDDRGNQPQHF. DNA of the CDR3: TGTGCCAGCAGTGATGACAGGGGCAATCAGCCCCAGCATTTT. The rearrangement uses TRBV2 and TRBJ1-5; TRBD1 aligns across 7 bases. Trimming at V came to 3 bases and at J to 2 bases, leaving 1 base not matched to a gene. CDR1 is SNHLY, CDR2 FYNNEI, per germline. There are 14 residues in the CDR3.